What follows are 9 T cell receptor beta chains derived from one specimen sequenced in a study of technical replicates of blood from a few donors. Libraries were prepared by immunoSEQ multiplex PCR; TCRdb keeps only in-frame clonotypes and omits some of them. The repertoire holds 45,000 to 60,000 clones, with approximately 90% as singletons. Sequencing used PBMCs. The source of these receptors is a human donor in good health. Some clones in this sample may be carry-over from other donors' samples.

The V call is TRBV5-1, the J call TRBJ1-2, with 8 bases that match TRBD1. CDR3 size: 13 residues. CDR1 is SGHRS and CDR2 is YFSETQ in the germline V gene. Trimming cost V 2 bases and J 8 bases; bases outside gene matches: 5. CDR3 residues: CASSLSQGEGYTF. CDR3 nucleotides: TGCGCCAGCAGCTTATCACAGGGGGAGGGCTACACCTTC.

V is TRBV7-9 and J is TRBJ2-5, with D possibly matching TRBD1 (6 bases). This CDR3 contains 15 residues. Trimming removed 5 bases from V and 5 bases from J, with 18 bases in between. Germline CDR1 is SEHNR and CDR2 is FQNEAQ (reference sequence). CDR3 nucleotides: TGTGCCAGCAGCCCGAGAAGTGGGGGCTGGGAGACCCAGTACTTC. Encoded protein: CASSPRSGGWETQYF.

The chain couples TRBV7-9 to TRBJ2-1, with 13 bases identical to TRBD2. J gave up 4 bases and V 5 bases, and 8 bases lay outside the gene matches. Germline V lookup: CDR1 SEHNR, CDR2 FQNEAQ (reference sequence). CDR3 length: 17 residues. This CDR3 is CASSPGTSGIGYNEQFF. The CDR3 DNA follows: TGTGCCAGCAGCCCAGGGACTAGCGGGATAGGTTACAATGAGCAGTTCTTC.

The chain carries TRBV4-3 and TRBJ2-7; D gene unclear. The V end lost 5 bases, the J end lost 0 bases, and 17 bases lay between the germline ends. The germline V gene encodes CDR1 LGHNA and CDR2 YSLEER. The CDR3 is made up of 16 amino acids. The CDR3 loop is CASSKSLSISSYEQYF. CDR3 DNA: TGCGCCAGCAGCAAATCCCTAAGCATTAGCTCCTACGAGCAGTACTTC.

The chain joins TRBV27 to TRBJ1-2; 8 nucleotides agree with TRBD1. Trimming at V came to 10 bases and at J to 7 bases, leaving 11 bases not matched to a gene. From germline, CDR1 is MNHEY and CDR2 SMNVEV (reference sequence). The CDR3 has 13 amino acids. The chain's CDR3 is CATSTGVVGGYTF. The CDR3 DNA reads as TGTGCCACCTCGACAGGGGTAGTGGGTGGCTACACCTTC.

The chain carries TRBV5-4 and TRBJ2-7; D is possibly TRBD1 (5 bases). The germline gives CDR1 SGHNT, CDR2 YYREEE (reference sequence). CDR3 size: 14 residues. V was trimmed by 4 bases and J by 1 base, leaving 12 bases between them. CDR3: CASSPRQNSYEQYF. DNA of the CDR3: TGTGCCAGCAGCCCTAGACAGAATTCCTACGAGCAGTACTTC.

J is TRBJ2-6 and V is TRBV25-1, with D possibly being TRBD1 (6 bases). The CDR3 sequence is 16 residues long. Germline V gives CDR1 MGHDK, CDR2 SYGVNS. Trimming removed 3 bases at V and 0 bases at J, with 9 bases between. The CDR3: CASSDSGVSGANVLTF. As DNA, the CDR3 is TGTGCCAGCAGTGATTCAGGGGTCTCTGGGGCCAACGTCCTGACTTTC. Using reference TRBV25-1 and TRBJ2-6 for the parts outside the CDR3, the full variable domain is EADIYQTPRYLVIGTGKKITLECSQTMGHDKMYWYQQDPGMELHLIHYSYGVNSTEKGDLSSESTVSRIRTEHFPLTLESARPSHTSQYLCASSDSGVSGANVLTFGAGSRLTVL.

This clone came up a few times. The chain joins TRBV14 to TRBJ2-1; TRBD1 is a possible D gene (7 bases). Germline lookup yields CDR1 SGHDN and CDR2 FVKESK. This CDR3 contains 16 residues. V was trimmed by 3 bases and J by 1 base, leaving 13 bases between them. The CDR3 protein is CASSHTAGGSYNEQFF. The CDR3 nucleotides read TGTGCCAGCAGCCATACCGCAGGGGGGTCCTACAATGAGCAGTTCTTC.

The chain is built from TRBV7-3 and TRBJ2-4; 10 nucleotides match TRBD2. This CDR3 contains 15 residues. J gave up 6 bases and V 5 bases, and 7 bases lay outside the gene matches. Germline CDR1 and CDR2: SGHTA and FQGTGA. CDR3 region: CASSMSGGATNIQYF. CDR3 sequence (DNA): TGTGCCAGCAGCATGAGCGGGGGGGCGACAAACATTCAGTACTTC.